The clone carrying this TCR beta chain is medium-sized within its sample. This specimen belongs to a study of CD4 and CD8 cells across lung adenocarcinoma regions. Donors had localized lung adenocarcinoma, a non-small cell lung cancer. The CDR3 contains 16 residues. Looked up from germline, CDR1 is MNHNS and CDR2 is SASEGT. Germline trimming cut 6 bases from V and 2 bases from J; bases unmatched to any gene: 8. From the PCR reads, TCRdb called clonotypes with MiXCR, one entry per CDR3 protein. The table lists 3,500 or so distinct CDR3 sequences, about 57% of them singletons. This chain connects TRBV6-1 to TRBJ2-3, with 10 bases fitting TRBD1. The sequenced sample was CD4+ T cells from the center of a lung tumor. The source is a female donor with lung adenocarcinoma. The CD4 and CD8 labels of this study may be unreliable. The CDR3 coding sequence is TGTGCCAGCAGGCCACCGGGACAGGGGTACACAGATACGCAGTATTTT. Translating gives CASRPPGQGYTDTQYF.